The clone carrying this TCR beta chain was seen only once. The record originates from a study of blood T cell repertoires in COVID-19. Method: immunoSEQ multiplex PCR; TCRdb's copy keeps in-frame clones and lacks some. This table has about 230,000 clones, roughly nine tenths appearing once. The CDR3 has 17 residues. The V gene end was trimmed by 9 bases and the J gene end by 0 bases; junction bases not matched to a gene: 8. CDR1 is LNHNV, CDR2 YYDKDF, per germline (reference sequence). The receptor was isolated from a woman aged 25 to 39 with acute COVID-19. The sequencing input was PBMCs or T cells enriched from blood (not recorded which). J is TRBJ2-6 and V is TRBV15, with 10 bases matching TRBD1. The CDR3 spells CATSPRTGGSGANVLTF. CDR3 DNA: TGTGCCACTTCCCCTCGGACAGGGGGCTCTGGGGCCAACGTCCTGACTTTC.